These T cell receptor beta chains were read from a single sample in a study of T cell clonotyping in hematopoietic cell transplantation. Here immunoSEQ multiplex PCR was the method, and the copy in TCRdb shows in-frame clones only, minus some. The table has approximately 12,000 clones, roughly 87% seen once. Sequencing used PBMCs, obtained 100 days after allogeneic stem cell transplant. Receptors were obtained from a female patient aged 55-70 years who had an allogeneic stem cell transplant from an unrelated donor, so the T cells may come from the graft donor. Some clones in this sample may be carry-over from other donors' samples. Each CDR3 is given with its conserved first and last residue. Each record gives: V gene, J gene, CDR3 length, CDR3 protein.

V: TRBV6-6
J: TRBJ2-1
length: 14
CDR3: CASSAGGPGNEQFF

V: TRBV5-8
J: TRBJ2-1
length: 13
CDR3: CASNLGAGDEQFF

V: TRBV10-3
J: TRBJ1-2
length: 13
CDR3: CAISGEGDYGYTF

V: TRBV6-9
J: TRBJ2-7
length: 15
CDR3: CASSYSTSGPYEQYF

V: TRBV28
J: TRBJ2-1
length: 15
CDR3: CASSLWGQGNNEQFF

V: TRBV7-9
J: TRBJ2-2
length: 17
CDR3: CASSQFRPGFRAGELFF

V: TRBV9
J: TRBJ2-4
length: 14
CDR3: CASSVGGRLNIQYF

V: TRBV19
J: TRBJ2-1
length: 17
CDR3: CASSIPSSGPSYNEQFF

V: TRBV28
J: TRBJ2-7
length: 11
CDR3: CASSYPEQKIF

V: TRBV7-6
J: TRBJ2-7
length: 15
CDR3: CASSLAVTGSYEQYF

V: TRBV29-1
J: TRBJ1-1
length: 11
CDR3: CSVEVGAEAFF

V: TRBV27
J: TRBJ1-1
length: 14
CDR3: CASSRRGRGTEAFF

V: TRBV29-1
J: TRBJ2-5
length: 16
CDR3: CSVEDLPFSRVETQYF

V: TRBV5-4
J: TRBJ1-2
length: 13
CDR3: CASKNRTGYGYTF

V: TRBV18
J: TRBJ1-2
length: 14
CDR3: CASSPTTDPQGYTF

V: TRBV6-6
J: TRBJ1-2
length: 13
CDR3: CALWEGTNYGYTF

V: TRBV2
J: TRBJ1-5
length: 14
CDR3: CASTSRGSNQPQHF

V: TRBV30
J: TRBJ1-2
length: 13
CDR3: CAWSGGGGHGYTF

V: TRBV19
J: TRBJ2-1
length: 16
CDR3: CASSIPGLAGGNEQFF

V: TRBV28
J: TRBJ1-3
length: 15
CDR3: CASSSRTGDGNTIYF

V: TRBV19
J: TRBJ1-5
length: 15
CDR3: CASNQDRAGNQPQHF

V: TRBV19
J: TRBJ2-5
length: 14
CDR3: CASSIDELQETQYF

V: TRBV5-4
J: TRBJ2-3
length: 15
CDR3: CASSLMAGEADTQYF

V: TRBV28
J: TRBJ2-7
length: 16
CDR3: CASSSPLGTGLGEQYF

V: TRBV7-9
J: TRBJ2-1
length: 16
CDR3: CASSPRGLAGGIEQFF

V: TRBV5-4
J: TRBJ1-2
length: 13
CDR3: CASSESHRASYTF